A selection of T cell receptor beta chains follows, all from one sample in a study of tumor-infiltrating lymphocytes in primary liver carcinoma. TCRdb redid the calling of the multiplex PCR reads with MiXCR, one entry per CDR3 protein. The profile shows roughly 120,000 distinct CDR3 sequences, around 64% of them singletons. Material: liver tumor tissue from sampling region 3. These receptors all come from a woman aged 55-69 years with primary liver carcinoma and hepatitis B virus infection. CDR3s include the opening cysteine and the closing phenylalanine or tryptophan. D genes are given only for firm matches. Part of the rows lack a size; the others show once, few, many or a class for expanded clones.

clone_size	v_call	d_call	j_call	cdr3_aa	cdr3_nt
NA	TRBV11-2	NA	TRBJ2-3	CTSNLDQGSTDTQYF	TGTACCAGCAACTTAGATCAAGGGAGCACAGATACGCAGTATTTT
NA	TRBV11-2	NA	TRBJ2-1	CSSSLRGCASSYNEQLF	TGTTCCAGCAGCTTACGTGGATGCGCGAGCTCCTACAATGAGCAGTTATTC
many	TRBV29-1	NA	TRBJ2-2	CSVETRGIAGELFF	TGCAGCGTTGAAACCAGGGGTATTGCCGGGGAGCTGTTTTTT
many	TRBV5-4	TRBD2	TRBJ2-1	CASRIESGLAGLVYNEQFF	TGTGCCAGCAGGATTGAATCGGGACTAGCGGGATTAGTGTACAATGAGCAGTTCTTC
NA	TRBV11-2	TRBD2	TRBJ2-5	CASSWSSGLETQYF	TGTGCCAGCAGCTGGTCTAGCGGGCTAGAGACCCAGTACTTC
NA	TRBV11-2	TRBD2	TRBJ2-7	CDSEASGSYEQHF	TGTGACAGCGAGGCTAGCGGGAGTTATGAGCAGCACTTC
NA	TRBV12-3/TRBV12-4	TRBD1	TRBJ2-6	CASSLGRTGGSLKTGANVPTF	TGTGCCAGCAGTTTAGGTCGGACAGGGGGCAGTCTTAAAACTGGGGCCAACGTCCCGACTTTC
NA	TRBV28	NA	TRBJ2-4	CASSPRSGSAPAKNIQYF	TGTGCCAGCAGTCCTCGGTCCGGGTCAGCACCAGCCAAAAACATTCAGTACTTC
NA	TRBV11-2	TRBD1	TRBJ2-7	CASNYNRGPYEQYF	TGTGCCAGCAACTACAACAGGGGGCCCTACGAGCAATACTTC
NA	TRBV11-2	NA	TRBJ2-2	CASNLDRIGELLF	TGTGCCAGCAACTTAGATAGGATTGGGGAGCTGCTTTTT
NA	TRBV18	NA	TRBJ2-1	CASGSSYNEQFF	TGTGCCAGCGGGAGCTCCTACAATGAGCAGTTCTTC
many	TRBV29-1	TRBD1	TRBJ1-2	CSVVGQGAWGYTF	TGCAGCGTTGTGGGACAGGGGGCTTGGGGCTACACCTTC
many	TRBV10-3	NA	TRBJ1-2	CAISEEGSWAGNYGYTF	TGTGCCATCAGTGAGGAGGGAAGCTGGGCTGGCAACTATGGCTACACCTTC
NA	TRBV6-6	NA	TRBJ1-2	CASTRNHGYTF	TGTGCCAGCACCAGAAACCATGGTTACACCTTC
NA	TRBV12-3/TRBV12-4	NA	TRBJ1-2	CASSFVGTSYGYTF	TGTGCCAGCAGTTTTGTGGGGACCTCCTATGGCTACACCTTC
NA	TRBV6-1	NA	TRBJ2-7	CAGSSAGSSGERYF	TGTGCCGGCAGCTCGGCTGGAAGTTCGGGCGAGCGGTACTTC
NA	TRBV6-2/TRBV6-3	NA	TRBJ2-2	CASSQFGDTGELLF	TGTGCCAGCAGCCAATTCGGAGATACCGGGGAGCTGCTTTTT
NA	TRBV4-2	NA	TRBJ1-2	CASSQGTANYGYTF	TGTGCCAGCAGCCAAGGGACAGCCAACTATGGCTACACCTTC
many	TRBV29-1	NA	TRBJ2-3	CSVGVRQGGTDTQYF	TGCAGCGTTGGGGTAAGGCAGGGAGGCACAGATACGCAGTATTTT
once	TRBV19	NA	TRBJ2-1	CASIVAGQNNEQFF	TGTGCCAGTATTGTGGCGGGCCAAAACAATGAGCAGTTCTTC
many	TRBV7-6	NA	TRBJ2-3	CASSNGLVRADTQYF	TGTGCCAGCAGCAACGGACTCGTTCGGGCAGATACGCAGTATTTT
NA	TRBV11-2	NA	TRBJ2-2	CASSLGGVDTGELFF	TGTGCCAGCAGTTTGGGTGGGGTGGACACCGGGGAGCTGTTTTTT
NA	TRBV11-2	NA	TRBJ2-7	CTSRNPGLAYEQYF	TGTACCAGTAGAAATCCGGGGCTAGCCTACGAGCAGTACTTC
NA	TRBV29-1	NA	TRBJ2-1	CSVLTRDAIYNEQFF	TGCAGCGTTTTAACCCGGGACGCTATTTATAATGAGCAGTTCTTC
many	TRBV5-4	TRBD2	TRBJ2-1	CASRAGGPNNEQFF	TGTGCCAGCAGAGCGGGAGGACCTAACAATGAGCAGTTCTTC
NA	TRBV12-3/TRBV12-4	NA	TRBJ2-5	CVSIFSTVGAETQYF	TGTGTCAGCATTTTTTCCACAGTGGGCGCGGAGACCCAGTACTTC
NA	TRBV11-2	NA	TRBJ2-7	CASSLWASSYEQYF	TGTGCCAGCAGCTTATGGGCAAGTTCCTACGAGCAGTACTTC
NA	TRBV6-1	NA	TRBJ1-1	CASSEVGMLPNF	TGTGCCAGCAGTGAAGTTGGGATGTTACCCAACTTT
NA	TRBV11-3	NA	TRBJ2-1	CTGSLCLRLYNEQFF	TGTACCGGCAGCCTATGCCTACGACTTTACAATGAGCAGTTCTTC
NA	TRBV28	NA	TRBJ1-1	CASSPLSTEAFF	TGTGCCAGCAGTCCATTGAGCACTGAAGCTTTCTTT
NA	TRBV11-1	TRBD2	TRBJ2-3	CASSPCGRRTDTQYF	TGTGCCAGCAGCCCTTGCGGGAGGCGTACTGATACCCAGTATTTT
NA	TRBV11-1	TRBD1	TRBJ1-1	CASNPDRLNTEAIF	TGTGCCAGCAACCCGGACAGGCTGAACACTGAAGCTATCTTT
many	TRBV4-2	TRBD2	TRBJ2-1	CASSPGTSGSDYEQFF	TGTGCCAGCAGCCCCGGGACTAGCGGGAGTGACTATGAGCAGTTCTTC
NA	TRBV7-9	TRBD2	TRBJ2-3	CASSRTSVRSSTDTQYF	TGTGCCAGCAGCCGGACTAGCGTGCGCTCTAGCACAGATACGCAGTATTTT
once	TRBV18	NA	TRBJ2-4	CASSPRGAKNIQYF	TGTGCCAGCTCACCACGGGGGGCCAAAAACATTCAGTACTTC
many	TRBV4-1	NA	TRBJ1-1	CASSQGPGSGYTEAFF	TGCGCCAGCAGCCAAGGCCCAGGGAGTGGGTACACTGAAGCTTTCTTT
NA	TRBV6-1	NA	TRBJ1-5	CVGRSGNQPQRF	TGTGTCGGAAGGTCGGGCAATCAGCCCCAGCGTTTT
NA	TRBV6-6	NA	TRBJ2-3	CASRRKADMQYF	TGTGCCAGCAGGCGGAAGGCAGATATGCAGTATTTT
NA	TRBV11-2	TRBD2	TRBJ2-1	CASGLGGTSGSRSYNEQFF	TGTGCCAGTGGCTTGGGGGGGACTAGCGGGAGCAGGTCCTACAATGAGCAGTTCTTC
NA	TRBV7-9	NA	TRBJ2-7	CASSPMGRQMASYEQYF	TGTGCCAGCAGCCCCATGGGTCGACAAATGGCCTCCTACGAGCAGTACTTC
NA	TRBV29-1	NA	TRBJ1-1	CSVLPLITDTEAFF	TGCAGCGTTCTTCCCCTCATTACGGACACTGAAGCCTTCTTT
NA	TRBV12-3/TRBV12-4	NA	TRBJ1-2	CAGSSYRDGYGYTF	TGTGCCGGCAGTTCATACAGGGACGGATATGGCTACACCTTC
many	TRBV5-4	NA	TRBJ1-2	CASSIEREVVYGYTF	TGTGCCAGCAGTATTGAGAGGGAGGTGGTCTATGGCTACACCTTC
NA	TRBV29-1	TRBD1	TRBJ2-7	CSVPDRVDHVEQYF	TGCAGCGTCCCAGACAGGGTGGATCATGTTGAGCAGTACTTC
NA	TRBV29-1	TRBD1	TRBJ2-7	CSGCTGDEQYF	TGCAGCGGCTGTACAGGGGACGAGCAGTACTTC
many	TRBV5-4	NA	TRBJ2-7	CASGQRGVLSYEQYF	TGTGCCAGCGGACAGAGAGGGGTTCTCTCCTACGAGCAGTACTTC
medium-sized	TRBV11-2	NA	TRBJ1-1	CASSLNSAGNTEAFF	TGTGCCAGCAGCTTAAACTCCGCGGGGAACACTGAAGCTTTCTTT
NA	TRBV4-1	NA	TRBJ2-2	CASSQNQVPSNTWELLF	TGCGCCAGCAGCCAAAACCAAGTCCCCTCGAACACCTGGGAGCTGCTTTTT
NA	TRBV11-1	NA	TRBJ2-5	CASSLQYQETHYF	TGTGCCAGCAGCCTACAGTACCAAGAGACCCATTACTTC
once	TRBV2	NA	TRBJ2-1	CASSERSSGSYNEQFF	TGTGCCAGCAGTGAACGTTCGAGCGGATCCTACAATGAGCAGTTCTTC
many	TRBV6-2/TRBV6-3	NA	TRBJ2-3	CASSYGGTHIDTQYF	TGTGCCAGCAGTTACGGCGGGACTCATATAGATACGCAGTATTTT
NA	TRBV11-2	NA	TRBJ1-3	CASSYNDRPRGSTTYF	TGTGCCAGCAGTTATAACGACAGGCCTCGAGGAAGCACCACATATTTT
NA	TRBV4-1	NA	TRBJ2-3	CANRGSQGKITDTQYF	TGCGCCAATCGCGGAAGTCAGGGTAAAATTACAGATACGCAGTATTTT
NA	TRBV29-1	TRBD1	TRBJ1-1	CSVLTGGDAEAFF	TGCAGCGTTCTTACAGGGGGAGACGCTGAAGCTTTCTTT
NA	TRBV9	NA	TRBJ1-3	CASSPPGGRGNTIYF	TGTGCCAGCAGCCCCCCCGGGGGCCGCGGAAACACCATATATTTT
NA	TRBV29-1	NA	TRBJ1-4	CRVEGTRGGKLFF	TGCAGAGTTGAAGGAACCCGTGGTGGAAAACTGTTTTTT
NA	TRBV12-3/TRBV12-4	NA	TRBJ1-2	CASSLAQRGVNYGYTF	TGTGCTAGCAGTTTAGCGCAGAGAGGGGTAAACTATGGCTACACCTTC
once	TRBV6-5	TRBD1	TRBJ1-2	CASRSWGQGARWMNYGYTF	TGTGCTAGCAGATCCTGGGGACAGGGGGCGCGATGGATGAACTATGGCTACACCTTC
many	TRBV11-1	TRBD2	TRBJ2-7	CASSSRTSGRRNEQYF	TGTGCCAGCAGCTCCCGGACTAGCGGGAGGAGGAACGAGCAGTACTTC
many	TRBV6-2/TRBV6-3	NA	TRBJ2-7	CASTVPPSYEQYF	TGTGCCAGCACGGTGCCGCCGAGCTACGAGCAGTACTTC